A single sample is the source of the 25 T cell receptor beta chains below, sequenced in a study of OX40 agonist ivuxolimab in advanced cancers. The assay was immunoSEQ multiplex PCR, and TCRdb's table has in-frame clones only and misses some. Of about 70,000 clones listed, about 81% are singletons. The sequences come from CD4+ or CD8+ T cells sorted from blood, collected in a trial of the OX40 agonist ivuxolimab. The receptors were gathered from an adult with an advanced solid tumor such as melanoma, head and neck, liver or kidney cancer.

V gene TRBV7-9 combines with J gene TRBJ2-5; D is undetermined. V lost 7 bases and J 4 bases, leaving 13 bases between the germline ends. The CDR3 consists of 13 residues. Germline lookup yields CDR1 SEHNR and CDR2 FQNEAQ (reference sequence). The CDR3 nucleotides are TGTGCCAGCATGTTGGGGTGGGGAGAGACCCAGTACTTC. It is translated as CASMLGWGETQYF.

CDR3: CASSEGGNYGYTF. The DNA of the CDR3 is TGCGCCAGCAGTGAGGGCGGAAACTATGGCTACACCTTC. The chain is built from TRBV10-1 and TRBJ1-2; no definite D call. Per the germline V gene, CDR1 is WNHNN and CDR2 is SYGVQD (reference sequence). The CDR3 loop spans 13 amino acids. Trimming took off 2 bases at V and 2 bases at J, with 6 bases between the two ends.

V is TRBV7-2 and J is TRBJ2-1, with TRBD1 matching over 10 bases. J gave up 14 bases and V 5 bases, and 6 bases lay outside the gene matches. There are 12 residues in the CDR3. Per germline, CDR1 SGHTA and CDR2 FQGNSA. DNA of the CDR3: TGTGCCAGCAGCCCTACCGGGACAGGGGAGTTCTTC. This gives the protein CASSPTGTGEFF.

This clone has only one observation. The chain links TRBV5-4 to TRBJ2-7; 8 bases are shared with TRBD1. This CDR3 region has 14 residues. Unmatched junction bases numbered 6, after V lost 1 base and J lost 6 bases. CDR1 is SGHNT and CDR2 is YYREEE in the germline V gene (reference sequence). CDR3 residues: CASSLMTGEGEQYF. The DNA of the CDR3 is TGTGCCAGCAGCTTGATGACAGGGGAAGGCGAGCAGTACTTC.

This clone has more than one count but fewer than ten. The rearrangement joins TRBV29-1 to TRBJ2-7; the match to TRBD2 covers 10 bases. This CDR3 is built from 13 residues. Unmatched junction bases numbered 4, after V lost 4 bases and J lost 4 bases. The germline gives CDR1 SQVTM, CDR2 ANQGSEA. CDR3 nucleotide sequence: TGCAGCGTTGGTAGCGGGAGGAGGTACGAGCAGTACTTC. Translation: CSVGSGRRYEQYF.

The rearrangement links TRBV11-2 to TRBJ2-7; a possible D gene is TRBD2 (5 bases). The V and J ends lost 5 bases and 2 bases respectively, with 16 bases between them. Germline V gene sequence: CDR1 SGHAT, CDR2 FQNNGV. The CDR3 runs 15 residues. CDR3 sequence (DNA): TGTGCCAGCAGCACACCTGGGCAAGCGGCCTACGAGCAGTACTTC. This translates into CASSTPGQAAYEQYF.

The chain carries TRBV19 and TRBJ2-1; TRBD2 agrees at 15 bases. CDR3 size: 17 residues. Germline CDR1 is LNHDA and CDR2 is SQIVND (reference sequence). The trim removed 8 bases at V and 2 bases at J, leaving 7 bases unmatched. DNA of the CDR3: TGTGCCAGTGGGGGACTAGCGGGAGGACTTCCCTACAATGAGCAGTTCTTC. Amino acid sequence: CASGGLAGGLPYNEQFF.

This clone has only one observation. V gene TRBV9 combines with J gene TRBJ2-1, with 14 nucleotides matching TRBD2. Germline V gene sequence: CDR1 SGDLS, CDR2 YYNGEE. V gave up 0 bases and J gave up 9 bases; unmatched junction bases: 8. The CDR3 runs to 17 residues. The CDR3 region has the DNA TGTGCCAGCAGCGTAGCCCCCGGGACTAGCGGGAGCTTTGAGCAGTTCTTC. Protein product: CASSVAPGTSGSFEQFF. The full variable domain, rest sourced from reference TRBV9 and TRBJ2-1, is DSGVTQTPKHLITATGQRVTLRCSPRSGDLSVYWYQQSLDQGLQFLIQYYNGEERAKGNILERFSAQQFPDLHSELNLSSLELGDSALYFCASSVAPGTSGSFEQFFGPGTRLTVL.

Many counts were recorded for this clone. Other DNA sequences of this sample code for an identical CDR3. The CDR3, as DNA: TGCAGCGTCCGGGACAACCATAATCAGCCCCAGCATTTT. This gives the protein CSVRDNHNQPQHF. The chain has TRBV29-1 and TRBJ1-5; D possibly corresponds to TRBD1 (6 bases). The ends were cut back, 6 bases at V and 4 bases at J, with 13 bases in the middle. Germline V gene lookup returns CDR1 SQVTM and CDR2 ANQGSEA. The length of the CDR3 is 13 residues.

This clone was detected a few times. J is TRBJ2-1 and V is TRBV7-9; D tentatively reads TRBD1 or TRBD2 (5 bases each). Trimming removed 5 bases at V and 9 bases at J, with 11 bases between. The germline CDR1 and CDR2 sequences are SEHNR and FQNEAQ (reference sequence). CDR3 length: 12 residues. CDR3 DNA sequence: TGTGCCAGCAGCGGGGACCCGGGTGAGCAGTTCTTC. Translated, it gives CASSGDPGEQFF.

The CDR3 coding sequence is TGTGCCAGCAGCGAGGGACTAGCGGGAGCGGCTGAGCAGTTCTTC. This sequence encodes CASSEGLAGAAEQFF. This rearrangement joins TRBV9 to TRBJ2-1, with 14 bases that match TRBD2. After removal of 3 bases from V and 9 bases from J, the junction contained 5 bases not matched to a gene. The CDR3 is 15 residues long. Looked up from germline, CDR1 is SGDLS and CDR2 is YYNGEE.

V gene TRBV30 combines with J gene TRBJ1-5; possible D gene TRBD1, 6 bases. V gave up 2 bases and J gave up 1 base, with 12 bases separating them. Germline V gene data show CDR1 as GTSNPN and CDR2 as SVGIG (reference sequence). This CDR3 region has 15 residues. The CDR3 bases are TGTGCCTGGAGTCGGGGGGCGGAGAGCAATCAGCCCCAGCATTTT. Protein product: CAWSRGAESNQPQHF.

V gene TRBV6-1 combines with J gene TRBJ1-3; D might be TRBD1 (5 bases). CDR1 is MNHNS and CDR2 is SASEGT in the germline V gene. The V gene lost 5 bases and the J gene lost 3 bases, with 8 bases spanning the gap. The CDR3 is made up of 13 amino acids. CDR3 bases: TGTGCCAGCAGTCAACAGGATGGAAACACCATATATTTT. Amino acid sequence: CASSQQDGNTIYF.

This clone turned up a few times. J is TRBJ2-2 and V is TRBV4-1; 15 bases agree with TRBD2. Germline CDR1 reads MGHRA; CDR2 reads YSYEKL. This CDR3 contains 18 residues. The ends lost 3 bases at V and 2 bases at J; junction bases unmatched: 4. Here the CDR3 reads CASSQRTSGGGNTGELFF. As DNA, the CDR3 is TGCGCCAGCAGCCAGAGGACTAGCGGGGGGGGCAACACCGGGGAGCTGTTTTTT.

The chain links TRBV19 to TRBJ2-1, with D unresolved. CDR3 size: 13 residues. The V gene's germline CDR1 is LNHDA and CDR2 SQIVND (reference sequence). Deletions cut 3 bases from V and 5 bases from J, with 8 bases between. CDR3 DNA: TGTGCCAGTAGTATGTACCTTAACAATGAGCAGTTCTTC. Translated: CASSMYLNNEQFF.

The chain uses TRBV18 and TRBJ2-1; 8 bases fit TRBD1. V dropped 6 bases and J dropped 5; count of bases not matched to a gene: 9. The CDR3 has 15 residues. Per the germline V gene, CDR1 is KGHSH and CDR2 is LQKENI. The chain's CDR3 is CASSLNQGANNEQFF. The CDR3 nucleotides read TGTGCCAGCTCCCTGAACCAGGGGGCCAACAATGAGCAGTTCTTC.

The chain uses TRBV11-2 and TRBJ1-1; no firm D call. The V end was cut by 6 bases, the J end by 5 bases, with 13 bases between. Germline CDR1 is SGHAT and CDR2 is FQNNGV. This CDR3 region has 13 residues. CDR3 bases: TGTGCCAGCAGTTTTAATCGCGAGACTGAAGCTTTCTTT. Its translation: CASSFNRETEAFF.

The chain links TRBV9 to TRBJ1-1, with a tentative D call TRBD1 (5 bases). V shed 0 bases and J shed 5 bases, with 17 bases lying between them. This CDR3 is built from 16 residues. CDR1 and CDR2 (germline): SGDLS, YYNGEE. The CDR3 nucleotides are TGTGCCAGCAGCGTAGAGGCCGGGGGGAGAGGGACTGAAGCTTTCTTT. Translating it yields CASSVEAGGRGTEAFF. The variable domain in full, with the rest retrieved from reference TRBV9 and TRBJ1-1, is DSGVTQTPKHLITATGQRVTLRCSPRSGDLSVYWYQQSLDQGLQFLIQYYNGEERAKGNILERFSAQQFPDLHSELNLSSLELGDSALYFCASSVEAGGRGTEAFFGQGTRLTVV.

The CDR3 coding sequence is TGTGCCAGCAGCCTACGCTACCAGGCGGCGGAGACCCAGTACTTC. This encodes CASSLRYQAAETQYF. This chain connects TRBV7-9 to TRBJ2-5; no clear D gene. The germline V gene encodes CDR1 SEHNR and CDR2 FQNEAQ (reference sequence). This CDR3 has 15 residues. Trimming removed 5 bases at V and 5 bases at J, with 18 bases between. The variable domain in full, completed from reference TRBV7-9 and TRBJ2-5, reads DTGVSQNPRHKITKRGQNVTFRCDPISEHNRLYWYRQTLGQGPEFLTYFQNEAQLEKSRLLSDRFSAERPKGSFSTLEIQRTEQGDSAMYLCASSLRYQAAETQYFGPGTRLLVL.

This chain joins TRBV15 and TRBJ2-1; D is unresolved. Germline CDR1 is LNHNV and CDR2 is YYDKDF (reference sequence). The V end lost 0 bases, the J end lost 16 bases, and 13 bases lay between the germline ends. The CDR3 is 12 residues long. CDR3 in amino acids: CATSRDGHEGFF. The CDR3 region has the DNA TGTGCCACCAGCAGAGATGGTCATGAAGGATTCTTC.

This chain connects TRBV2 to TRBJ1-6; TRBD1 agrees at 9 bases. Germline CDR1 SNHLY, CDR2 FYNNEI. CDR3 size: 15 residues. Germline trimming cut 6 bases from V and 7 bases from J; bases unmatched to any gene: 7. CDR3 sequence: CASSGQGRSNSPLHF. The DNA for the CDR3 is TGTGCCAGCAGCGGACAGGGGAGGTCAAATTCACCCCTCCACTTT.

The chain links TRBV18 to TRBJ2-3; 7 nucleotides match TRBD1. This CDR3 contains 17 residues. Trimming removed 3 bases from V and 5 bases from J; junction bases left unmatched: 14. Germline lookup yields CDR1 KGHSH and CDR2 LQKENI. The CDR3 nucleotides read TGTGCCAGCTCACCTGAACTACCGGGACAGAAGGAAGATACGCAGTATTTT. Its protein product is CASSPELPGQKEDTQYF.

The chain joins TRBV11-2 to TRBJ1-2; D uncertain. The length of the CDR3 is 13 residues. Per the germline V gene, CDR1 is SGHAT and CDR2 is FQNNGV. V was trimmed by 5 bases and J by 5 bases, leaving 12 bases between them. CDR3 sequence reads: CASSVSGQYGYTF. The CDR3 DNA sequence: TGTGCCAGCAGCGTTAGTGGGCAGTATGGCTACACCTTC.

The genes are TRBV5-5 and TRBJ1-5; D is unresolved. Trimming left V 1 base short and J 7 bases short, with 15 bases between. The CDR3 loop spans 15 amino acids. Germline V CDR1 and CDR2: SGHKS, YYEKEE (reference sequence). The CDR3 region has the DNA TGTGCCAGCAGCTTGAAATCTGGGTATGACCAGCCCCAGCATTTT. Protein sequence: CASSLKSGYDQPQHF. Full variable domain (remainder filled in from reference TRBV5-5 and TRBJ1-5): DAGVTQSPTHLIKTRGQQVTLRCSPISGHKSVSWYQQVLGQGPQFIFQYYEKEERGRGNFPDRFSARQFPNYSSELNVNALLLGDSALYLCASSLKSGYDQPQHFGDGTRLSIL.

The rearrangement links TRBV30 to TRBJ1-5, with D unresolved. Germline CDR1 and CDR2: GTSNPN and SVGIG (reference sequence). The V end lost 1 base, the J end lost 7 bases, and 11 bases lay between the germline ends. CDR3 length equals 13 residues. CDR3 in amino acids: CAWSEGLRQPQHF. In nucleotides, the CDR3 is TGTGCCTGGAGTGAGGGTTTAAGGCAGCCCCAGCATTTT.